This TCR beta chain is drawn from a study of T cell responses to AZD1222 COVID-19 vaccine. General observations from the study: Clonal diversity was possibly underestimated, and white British individuals and females predominated among donors.

A word on this clone: Its specificity is unknown.

Clones were sequenced by immunoSEQ multiplex PCR, and TCRdb holds only the in-frame ones, with some missing. The sample carries some 150,000 clones, 90% to 95% recorded once. The CDR3 is 16 residues long. The germline V and J ends were trimmed by 1 base and 4 bases, with 11 bases remaining between them. CDR1 is LNHDA and CDR2 is SQIVND in the germline V gene (reference sequence). The chain links TRBV19 to TRBJ2-6; tentatively, D is TRBD1 (5 bases). The clonotype was recovered from an adult who received the AZD1222 COVID-19 vaccine. The sequencing here drew on peripheral blood, taken 28 days after the second AZD1222 dose. CDR3 protein: CASSIGGRAGANVLTF. In nucleotides, the CDR3 is TGTGCCAGTAGTATAGGGGGCAGGGCCGGGGCCAACGTCCTGACTTTC.